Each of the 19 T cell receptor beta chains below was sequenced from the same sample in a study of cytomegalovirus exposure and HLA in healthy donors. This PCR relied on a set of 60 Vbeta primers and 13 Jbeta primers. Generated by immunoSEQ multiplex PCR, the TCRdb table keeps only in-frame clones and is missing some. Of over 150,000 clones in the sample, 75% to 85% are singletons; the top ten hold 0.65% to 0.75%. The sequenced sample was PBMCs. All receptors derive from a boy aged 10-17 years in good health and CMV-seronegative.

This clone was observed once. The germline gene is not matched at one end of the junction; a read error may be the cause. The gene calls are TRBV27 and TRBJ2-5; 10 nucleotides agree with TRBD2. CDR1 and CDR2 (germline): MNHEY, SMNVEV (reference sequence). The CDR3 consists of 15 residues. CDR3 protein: CASSLSAGGQETQYF. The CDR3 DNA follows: TGTGCCAGCAGTCTATCAGCGGGGGGGCAAGAGACCCAGTACTTC.

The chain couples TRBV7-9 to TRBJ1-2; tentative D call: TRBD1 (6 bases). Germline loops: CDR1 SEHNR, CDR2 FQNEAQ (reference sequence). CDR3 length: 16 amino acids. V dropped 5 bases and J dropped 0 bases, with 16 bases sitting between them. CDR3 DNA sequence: TGTGCCAGCAGCACCCGACAGGCCGCCGCTAACTATGGCTACACCTTC. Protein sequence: CASSTRQAAANYGYTF.

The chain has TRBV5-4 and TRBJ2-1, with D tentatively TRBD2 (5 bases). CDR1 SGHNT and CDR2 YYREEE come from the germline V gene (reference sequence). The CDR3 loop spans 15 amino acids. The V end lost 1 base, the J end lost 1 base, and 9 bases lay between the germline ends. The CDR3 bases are TGTGCCAGCAGCTTGCGGGAACGGTCCTACAATGAGCAGTTCTTC. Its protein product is CASSLRERSYNEQFF.

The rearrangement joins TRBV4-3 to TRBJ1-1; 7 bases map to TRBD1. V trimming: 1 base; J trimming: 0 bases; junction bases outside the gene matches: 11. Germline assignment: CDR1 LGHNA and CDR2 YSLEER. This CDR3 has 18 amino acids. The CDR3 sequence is CASSQGRGTARMNTEAFF. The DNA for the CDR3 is TGCGCCAGCAGCCAAGGTCGCGGGACAGCTAGAATGAACACTGAAGCTTTCTTT.

CDR3 DNA: TGTGCCTCGCTACTTGCTGGCTACACCTTC. This encodes CASLLAGYTF. This chain connects TRBV2 to TRBJ1-2, with D unresolved. The CDR3 totals 10 residues. The V gene's germline CDR1 is SNHLY and CDR2 FYNNEI. Trimming left V 11 bases short and J 7 bases short, with 11 bases between.

CDR3 loop: CASSAGHTYEQYF. CDR3 nucleotides: TGTGCCAGCAGTGCGGGACATACCTACGAGCAGTACTTC. The chain has TRBV6-1 and TRBJ2-7; D may be TRBD1 (6 bases). V was pared by 4 bases and J by 2 bases, with 9 bases between. The CDR3 has 13 residues. The germline CDR1 and CDR2 sequences are MNHNS and SASEGT.

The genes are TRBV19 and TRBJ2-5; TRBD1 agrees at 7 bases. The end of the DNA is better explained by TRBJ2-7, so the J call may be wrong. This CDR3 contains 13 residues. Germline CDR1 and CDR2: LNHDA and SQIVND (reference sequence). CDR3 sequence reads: CASRGRGGHEQYF. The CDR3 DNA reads TGTGCCAGTAGAGGGAGAGGGGGCCACGAGCAGTACTTC.

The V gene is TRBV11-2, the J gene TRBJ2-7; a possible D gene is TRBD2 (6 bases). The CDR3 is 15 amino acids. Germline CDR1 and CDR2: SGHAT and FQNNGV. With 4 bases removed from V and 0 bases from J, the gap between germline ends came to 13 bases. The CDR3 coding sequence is TGTGCCAGCAGCTCCAACCGGGGGAGCTCCTACGAGCAGTACTTC. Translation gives CASSSNRGSSYEQYF.

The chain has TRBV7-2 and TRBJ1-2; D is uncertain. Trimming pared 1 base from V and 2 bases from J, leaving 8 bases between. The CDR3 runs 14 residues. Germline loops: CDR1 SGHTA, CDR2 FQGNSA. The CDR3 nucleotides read TGTGCCAGCAGCTTAGATCCGGGGAACTATGGCTACACCTTC. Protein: CASSLDPGNYGYTF.

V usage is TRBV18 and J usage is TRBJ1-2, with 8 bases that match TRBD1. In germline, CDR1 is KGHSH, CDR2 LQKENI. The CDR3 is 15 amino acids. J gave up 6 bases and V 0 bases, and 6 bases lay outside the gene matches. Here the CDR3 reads CASSPPTGAGDGYTF. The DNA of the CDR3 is TGTGCCAGCTCACCACCGACAGGGGCCGGGGATGGCTACACCTTC.

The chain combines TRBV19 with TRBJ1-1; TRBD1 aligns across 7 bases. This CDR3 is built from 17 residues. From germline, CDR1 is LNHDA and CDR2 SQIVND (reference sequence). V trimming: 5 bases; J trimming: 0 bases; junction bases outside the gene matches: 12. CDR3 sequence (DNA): TGTGCCAGTAGTGACCACCGGGACAGCGTTATGAACACTGAAGCTTTCTTT. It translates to CASSDHRDSVMNTEAFF. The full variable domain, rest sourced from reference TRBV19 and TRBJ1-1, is DGGITQSPKYLFRKEGQNVTLSCEQNLNHDAMYWYRQDPGQGLRLIYYSQIVNDFQKGDIAEGYSVSREKKESFPLTVTSAQKNPTAFYLCASSDHRDSVMNTEAFFGQGTRLTVV.

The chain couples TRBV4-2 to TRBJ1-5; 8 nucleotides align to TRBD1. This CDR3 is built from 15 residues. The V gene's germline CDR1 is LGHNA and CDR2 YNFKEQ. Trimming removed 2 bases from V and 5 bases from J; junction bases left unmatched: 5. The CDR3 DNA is TGTGCCAGCAGCCAACAAACAGGGGGGGATCAGCCCCAGCATTTT. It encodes CASSQQTGGDQPQHF.

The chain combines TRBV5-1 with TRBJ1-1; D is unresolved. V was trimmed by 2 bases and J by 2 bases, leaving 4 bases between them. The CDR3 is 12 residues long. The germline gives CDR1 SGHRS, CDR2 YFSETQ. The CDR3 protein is CASSFPNTEAFF. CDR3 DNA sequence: TGCGCCAGCAGCTTCCCTAACACTGAAGCTTTCTTT.

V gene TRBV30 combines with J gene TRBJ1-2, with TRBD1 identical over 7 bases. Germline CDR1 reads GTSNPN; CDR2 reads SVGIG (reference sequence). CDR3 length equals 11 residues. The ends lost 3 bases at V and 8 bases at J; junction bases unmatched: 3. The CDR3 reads CAWSDRVGYTF. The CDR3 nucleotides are TGTGCCTGGAGCGACAGGGTAGGCTACACCTTC.

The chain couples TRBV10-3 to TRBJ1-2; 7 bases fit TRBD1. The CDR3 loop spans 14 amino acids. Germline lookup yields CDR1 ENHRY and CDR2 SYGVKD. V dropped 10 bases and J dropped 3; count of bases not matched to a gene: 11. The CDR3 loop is CATSYRGPDYGYTF. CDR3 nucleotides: TGTGCCACAAGTTACAGGGGTCCAGACTATGGCTACACCTTC.

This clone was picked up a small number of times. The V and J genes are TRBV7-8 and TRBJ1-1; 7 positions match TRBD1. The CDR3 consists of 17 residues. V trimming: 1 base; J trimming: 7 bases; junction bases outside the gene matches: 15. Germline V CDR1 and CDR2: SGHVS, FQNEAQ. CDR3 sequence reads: CASSLGGGRQGNFEAFF. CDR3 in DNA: TGTGCCAGCAGCTTAGGAGGGGGGAGACAGGGTAATTTTGAAGCTTTCTTT.

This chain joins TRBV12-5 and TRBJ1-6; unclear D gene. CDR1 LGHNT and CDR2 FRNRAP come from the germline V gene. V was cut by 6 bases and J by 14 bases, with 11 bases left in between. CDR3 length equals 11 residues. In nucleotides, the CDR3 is TGTGCTAGTGGAAACGGCAGGTCCCTCCACTTT. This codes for CASGNGRSLHF.

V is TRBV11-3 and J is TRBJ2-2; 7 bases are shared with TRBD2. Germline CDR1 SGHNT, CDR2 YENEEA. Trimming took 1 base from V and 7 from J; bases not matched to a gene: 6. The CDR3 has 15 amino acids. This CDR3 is CASSLGAGEIGELFF. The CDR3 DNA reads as TGTGCCAGCAGCTTAGGGGCGGGAGAGATCGGGGAGCTGTTTTTT.

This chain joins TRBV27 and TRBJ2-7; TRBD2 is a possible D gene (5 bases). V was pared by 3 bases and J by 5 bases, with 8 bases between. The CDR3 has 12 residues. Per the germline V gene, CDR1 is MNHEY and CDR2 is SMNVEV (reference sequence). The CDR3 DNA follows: TGTGCCAGCAGTTTTGTGGGAGACGAGCAGTACTTC. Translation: CASSFVGDEQYF.